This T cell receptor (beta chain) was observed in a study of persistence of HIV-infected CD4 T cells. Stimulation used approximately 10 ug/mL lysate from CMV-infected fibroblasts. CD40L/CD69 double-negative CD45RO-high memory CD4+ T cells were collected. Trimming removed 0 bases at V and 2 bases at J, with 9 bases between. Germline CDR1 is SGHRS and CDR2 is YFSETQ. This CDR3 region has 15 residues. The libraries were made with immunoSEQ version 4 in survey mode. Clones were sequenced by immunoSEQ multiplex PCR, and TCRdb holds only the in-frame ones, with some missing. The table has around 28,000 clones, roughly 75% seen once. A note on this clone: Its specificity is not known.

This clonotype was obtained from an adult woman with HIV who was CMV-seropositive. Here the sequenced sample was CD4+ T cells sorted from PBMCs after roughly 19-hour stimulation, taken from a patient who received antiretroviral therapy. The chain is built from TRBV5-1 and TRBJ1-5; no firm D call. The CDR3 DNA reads TGCGCCAGCAGCTTGGACGGGTTTGGCAATCAGCCCCAGCATTTT. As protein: CASSLDGFGNQPQHF.